Listed below are T cell receptor beta chains from one sample, sequenced in a study of T cells after yellow fever vaccination. TCRdb processed the 5' RACE reads anew with MiXCR; each CDR3 protein has one entry. The sample has about 220,000 distinct CDR3 sequences; approximately 6.7% are singletons. The specimen was CD4+ T cells sorted from PBMCs, collected on the day of the yellow fever booster vaccination. These receptors all stem from a man younger than 45 who received the YFV17D yellow fever vaccine. Both conserved end residues are trimmed from each CDR3. The size of a clone is reported for some rows only, either as once, few or many, or as a class for expanded clones.

size: few
V: TRBV29-1
CDR3: SVRSGPWGTEAF

size: .
V: TRBV7-3
CDR3: ASSLTKEGDEQF

size: few
V: TRBV28
CDR3: ASSFYGAGSYGYT

size: .
V: TRBV7-2
CDR3: ASSSRGTGSYNEQF

size: .
V: TRBV20-1
CDR3: SARARNRFTDTQY

size: many
V: TRBV7-9
CDR3: AISGGLAGGPHSEQY

size: .
V: TRBV11-2
CDR3: ASSLGQVKQETQY

size: .
V: TRBV4-3
CDR3: ASSPARSLSQETQY

size: .
V: TRBV20-1
CDR3: SVQDSGSRNEQF

size: few
V: TRBV10-3
CDR3: AIRRDMNTEAF

size: many
V: TRBV29-1
CDR3: SVEGAEDRSYNEQF

size: many
V: TRBV5-1
CDR3: ASRIPAVSTDTQY

size: .
V: TRBV6-5
CDR3: ASSYGSGAYQETQY

size: many
V: TRBV29-1
CDR3: SVEGGAGKNNEQF

size: few
V: TRBV12-3/TRBV12-4
CDR3: ASSFAAGLYEQY

size: few
V: TRBV7-2
CDR3: ASHRGRRETQY

size: few
V: TRBV20-1
CDR3: SARDSKAF

size: many
V: TRBV20-1
CDR3: TLSTIYGYT

size: many
V: TRBV7-9
CDR3: ASSLPWTGGAN

size: many
V: TRBV7-9
CDR3: ASSVYAGRDTGELF

size: few
V: TRBV6-5
CDR3: ASSFLGGTEAF

size: few
V: TRBV29-1
CDR3: SVVPGTGGRGEQY